This T cell receptor beta chain is drawn from a study of control samples from healthy donors and cancer patients. Clones were read by immunoSEQ multiplex PCR, and TCRdb kept only the in-frame ones, dropping some. Found here are about 170,000 clones, 70% to 90% of them singletons; the top ten hold 4% to 6%. The germline gives CDR1 ENHRY, CDR2 SYGVKD. Trimming took 8 bases from V and 1 from J; bases not matched to a gene: 4. CDR3 size: 14 residues. The TCR comes from a woman in her 30s in good health. This sequence joins TRBV10-3 and TRBJ2-3, with 9 bases lining up with TRBD1. The sequenced sample consisted of blood. The CDR3: CAIRGQGGTDTQYF. CDR3 in DNA: TGTGCCATCCGGGGACAGGGTGGCACAGATACGCAGTATTTT.